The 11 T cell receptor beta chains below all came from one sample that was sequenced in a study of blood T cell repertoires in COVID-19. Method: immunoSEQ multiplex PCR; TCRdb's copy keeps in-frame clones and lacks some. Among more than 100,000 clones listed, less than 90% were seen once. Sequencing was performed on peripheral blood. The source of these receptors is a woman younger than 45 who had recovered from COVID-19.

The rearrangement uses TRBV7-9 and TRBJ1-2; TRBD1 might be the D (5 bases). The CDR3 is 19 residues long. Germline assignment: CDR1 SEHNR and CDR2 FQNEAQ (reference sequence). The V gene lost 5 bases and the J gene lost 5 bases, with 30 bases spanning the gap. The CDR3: CASSQQGDSNHQRRYGYTF. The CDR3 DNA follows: TGTGCCAGCAGCCAACAAGGAGACAGCAATCATCAGAGGCGTTATGGCTACACCTTC. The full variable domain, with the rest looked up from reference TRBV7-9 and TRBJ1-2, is DTGVSQNPRHKITKRGQNVTFRCDPISEHNRLYWYRQTLGQGPEFLTYFQNEAQLEKSRLLSDRFSAERPKGSFSTLEIQRTEQGDSAMYLCASSQQGDSNHQRRYGYTFGSGTRLTVV.

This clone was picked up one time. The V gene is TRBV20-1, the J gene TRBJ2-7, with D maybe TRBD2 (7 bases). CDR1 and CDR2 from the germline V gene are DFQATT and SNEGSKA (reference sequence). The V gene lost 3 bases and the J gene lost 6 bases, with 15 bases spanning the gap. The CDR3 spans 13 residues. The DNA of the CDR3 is TGCAGTGCTAGTCCGGGGGGAGGGGGCGAGCAGTACTTC. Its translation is CSASPGGGGEQYF.

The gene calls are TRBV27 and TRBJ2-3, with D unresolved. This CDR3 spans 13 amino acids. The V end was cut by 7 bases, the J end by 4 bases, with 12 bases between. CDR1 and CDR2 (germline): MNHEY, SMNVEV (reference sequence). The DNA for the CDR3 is TGTGCCAGCACTGGGCCAGCCCCAGATACGCAGTATTTT. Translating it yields CASTGPAPDTQYF.

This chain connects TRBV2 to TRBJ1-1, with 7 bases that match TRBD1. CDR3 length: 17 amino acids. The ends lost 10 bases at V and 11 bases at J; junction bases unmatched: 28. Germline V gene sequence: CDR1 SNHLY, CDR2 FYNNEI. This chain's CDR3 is CAIPKIRDRTGPVAAFF. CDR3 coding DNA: TGTGCCATCCCGAAGATTAGGGATAGGACAGGACCCGTCGCGGCTTTCTTT.

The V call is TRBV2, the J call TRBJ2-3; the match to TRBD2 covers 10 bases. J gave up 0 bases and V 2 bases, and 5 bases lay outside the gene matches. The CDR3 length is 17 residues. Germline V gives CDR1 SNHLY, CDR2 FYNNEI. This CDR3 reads CASSEIAGGISTDTQYF. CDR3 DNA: TGTGCCAGCAGTGAAATAGCGGGAGGAATCAGCACAGATACGCAGTATTTT.

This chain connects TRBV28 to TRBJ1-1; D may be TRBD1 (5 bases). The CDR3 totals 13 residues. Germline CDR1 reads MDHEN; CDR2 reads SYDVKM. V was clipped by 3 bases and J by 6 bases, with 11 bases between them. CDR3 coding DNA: TGTGCCAGCAGTTTCTTCCAGGGCTCTGAAGCTTTCTTT. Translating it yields CASSFFQGSEAFF.

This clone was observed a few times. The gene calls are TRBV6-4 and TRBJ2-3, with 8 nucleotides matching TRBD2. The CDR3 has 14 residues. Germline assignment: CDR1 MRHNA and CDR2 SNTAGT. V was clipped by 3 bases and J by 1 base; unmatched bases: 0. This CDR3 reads CASSEAGGTDTQYF. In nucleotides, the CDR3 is TGTGCCAGCAGTGAAGCGGGGGGCACAGATACGCAGTATTTT.

For the CDR3, the DNA is TGTGCCAGTAGTATAGCGCGATCCTACTATGGCTACACCTTC. Protein sequence: CASSIARSYYGYTF. This chain links TRBV19 with TRBJ1-2, with unresolved D. Germline assignment: CDR1 LNHDA and CDR2 SQIVND (reference sequence). There are 14 residues in the CDR3. Trimming took off 1 base at V and 3 bases at J, with 9 bases between the two ends.

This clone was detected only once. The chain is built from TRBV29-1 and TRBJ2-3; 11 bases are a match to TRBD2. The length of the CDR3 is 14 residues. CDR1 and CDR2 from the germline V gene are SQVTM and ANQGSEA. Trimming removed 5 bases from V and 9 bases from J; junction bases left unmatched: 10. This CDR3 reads CSVKGTSGSETQYF. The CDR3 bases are TGCAGCGTTAAAGGGACTAGCGGCAGCGAGACGCAGTATTTT.

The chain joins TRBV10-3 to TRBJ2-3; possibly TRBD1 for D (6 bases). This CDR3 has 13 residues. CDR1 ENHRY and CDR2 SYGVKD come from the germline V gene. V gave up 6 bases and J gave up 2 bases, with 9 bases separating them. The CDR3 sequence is CAIRSGDTDTQYF. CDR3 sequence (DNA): TGTGCCATCAGATCAGGGGACACAGATACGCAGTATTTT.

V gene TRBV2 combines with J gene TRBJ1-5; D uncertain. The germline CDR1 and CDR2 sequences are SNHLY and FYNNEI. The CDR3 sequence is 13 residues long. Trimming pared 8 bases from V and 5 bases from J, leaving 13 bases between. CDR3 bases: TGTGCCAGCTCTGCAAGTCGCGATCAGCCCCAGCATTTT. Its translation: CASSASRDQPQHF. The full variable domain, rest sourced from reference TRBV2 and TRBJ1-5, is EPEVTQTPSHQVTQMGQEVILRCVPISNHLYFYWYRQILGQKVEFLVSFYNNEISEKSEIFDDQFSVERPDGSNFTLKIRSTKLEDSAMYFCASSASRDQPQHFGDGTRLSIL.